This passage covers 25 T cell receptor beta chains from one sample sequenced in a study of lymphopenia after photon versus proton radiotherapy. The repertoire was sequenced with immunoSEQ multiplex PCR; TCRdb's copy has only in-frame clones and lacks some. The data contain 60,000 to 75,000 clones, 87% of them singletons. Sequenced material: peripheral blood, taken from a patient treated with proton-based radiotherapy. The receptor set was obtained from a man aged 80 or over with esophageal cancer.

The chain has TRBV2 and TRBJ2-7; D perhaps matches TRBD2 (5 bases). The V gene lost 6 bases and the J gene lost 6 bases, with 21 bases spanning the gap. The CDR3 has 15 residues. Germline values: CDR1 SNHLY, CDR2 FYNNEI. This CDR3 reads CASRAGRSSGREQYF. The CDR3 coding sequence is TGTGCCAGCAGGGCGGGTCGGAGTTCTGGGCGCGAGCAGTACTTC.

The chain combines TRBV19 with TRBJ1-2, with D possibly being TRBD1 (6 bases). V lost 6 bases, J lost 8 bases, and 25 bases lay in between. Germline values: CDR1 LNHDA, CDR2 SQIVND (reference sequence). The CDR3 is 16 amino acids. In DNA form, the CDR3 reads TGTGCCAGTAGGACTCAAAGTGGGGGCCGCGTGGGAGGCTACACCTTC. Translating it yields CASRTQSGGRVGGYTF. Combining the CDR3 with reference TRBV19 and TRBJ1-2 gives the whole variable domain DGGITQSPKYLFRKEGQNVTLSCEQNLNHDAMYWYRQDPGQGLRLIYYSQIVNDFQKGDIAEGYSVSREKKESFPLTVTSAQKNPTAFYLCASRTQSGGRVGGYTFGSGTRLTVV.

The V and J genes are TRBV19 and TRBJ1-5; D not resolved. Deletions cut 2 bases from V and 2 bases from J, with 10 bases between. CDR3 length equals 15 residues. Germline V lookup: CDR1 LNHDA, CDR2 SQIVND (reference sequence). The CDR3 is CASSIRGSGNQPQHF. In DNA form, the CDR3 reads TGTGCCAGTAGTATAAGAGGGAGCGGCAATCAGCCCCAGCATTTT. The complete variable domain, with remaining parts taken from reference TRBV19 and TRBJ1-5, reads DGGITQSPKYLFRKEGQNVTLSCEQNLNHDAMYWYRQDPGQGLRLIYYSQIVNDFQKGDIAEGYSVSREKKESFPLTVTSAQKNPTAFYLCASSIRGSGNQPQHFGDGTRLSIL.

This chain uses TRBV2 with TRBJ2-7, with TRBD1 as a possible D gene (5 bases). Germline CDR1 and CDR2: SNHLY and FYNNEI. The CDR3 loop spans 15 amino acids. Trimming left V 1 base short and J 0 bases short, with 10 bases between. The DNA for the CDR3 is TGTGCCAGCAGTGAAGACACAGGTATCTCCTACGAGCAGTACTTC. Encoded protein: CASSEDTGISYEQYF.

This rearrangement joins TRBV6-1 to TRBJ2-7; no clear D gene. Trimming pared 5 bases from V and 9 bases from J, leaving 8 bases between. The CDR3 runs 10 residues. The germline gives CDR1 MNHNS, CDR2 SASEGT. The CDR3 sequence: CASSFVAQYF. CDR3 coding DNA: TGTGCCAGCAGTTTCGTCGCGCAGTACTTC.

The J gene is TRBJ2-1, the V gene TRBV11-2; no clear D. The ends were cut back, 1 base at V and 0 bases at J, with 10 bases in the middle. CDR3 size: 16 residues. Germline CDR1 and CDR2: SGHAT and FQNNGV. CDR3: CASSLALPGSYNEQFF. CDR3 sequence (DNA): TGTGCCAGCAGCTTAGCTCTCCCGGGCTCCTACAATGAGCAGTTCTTC.

This chain links TRBV30 with TRBJ2-2, with TRBD1 matching over 7 bases. The V gene's germline CDR1 is GTSNPN and CDR2 SVGIG (reference sequence). This CDR3 contains 13 residues. Trimming cost V 2 bases and J 6 bases; bases outside gene matches: 3. The chain's CDR3 is CAWSKQGAGELFF. The CDR3 nucleotides read TGTGCCTGGAGTAAGCAGGGGGCCGGGGAGCTGTTTTTT.

In the case of this clone: Other DNA sequences within the sample encode an identical CDR3. J is TRBJ2-7 and V is TRBV4-3; tentative D call: TRBD1 (6 bases). The CDR3 consists of 16 residues. CDR1 is LGHNA and CDR2 is YSLEER in the germline V gene. Trimming removed 0 bases at V and 3 bases at J, with 15 bases between. Here the CDR3 reads CASSQDLRGGNYEQYF. Here the CDR3 DNA reads TGCGCCAGCAGCCAAGACCTCAGGGGTGGGAACTACGAGCAGTACTTC.

Concerning this clone itself: The same CDR3 can be traced to other DNA sequences in this sample. The genes are TRBV7-7 and TRBJ2-1, with D possibly being TRBD1 (5 bases). The CDR3 totals 17 residues. Germline loops: CDR1 SSHAT, CDR2 FNYEAQ (reference sequence). Trimming pared 5 bases from V and 5 bases from J, leaving 22 bases between. The CDR3 DNA reads TGTGCCAGCAGCCTAGTAGTGGGGCCGAACGTCGACAATGAGCAGTTCTTC. Its protein product is CASSLVVGPNVDNEQFF.

V and J are TRBV30 and TRBJ1-3; D gene ambiguous. The CDR3 spans 12 residues. Germline values: CDR1 GTSNPN, CDR2 SVGIG (reference sequence). V lost 0 bases, J lost 4 bases, and 4 bases lay in between. The CDR3 nucleotides are TGTGCCTGGAGTGTACGCGGAAACACCATATATTTT. Its translation: CAWSVRGNTIYF.

In its sample, this clone was seen a few times. J is TRBJ1-3 and V is TRBV2; the D gene is possibly TRBD1 (5 bases). With 11 bases removed from V and 3 bases from J, the gap between germline ends came to 14 bases. Germline CDR1 SNHLY, CDR2 FYNNEI. There are 13 residues in the CDR3. The CDR3 is CAPREGLGNTIYF. CDR3 in DNA: TGTGCCCCTAGGGAGGGGCTTGGAAACACCATATATTTT.

V usage is TRBV6-5 and J usage is TRBJ1-4; no clear D. Trimming shortened V by 2 bases and J by 0 bases, and 10 bases separated the two germline ends. Germline CDR1 is MNHEY and CDR2 is SVGAGI. This CDR3 is 16 amino acids long. The CDR3 region has the DNA TGTGCCAGCAGTTACGGTAAACCTGCAACTAATGAAAAACTGTTTTTT. Translation: CASSYGKPATNEKLFF.

V gene TRBV15 combines with J gene TRBJ1-2; no reliable D call. The V and J ends lost 2 bases and 4 bases respectively, with 8 bases between them. CDR1 is LNHNV and CDR2 is YYDKDF in the germline V gene (reference sequence). This CDR3 comprises 13 residues. The CDR3 DNA is TGTGCCACCAGCAGATCCGGGCGCTATGGCTACACCTTC. Its translation is CATSRSGRYGYTF.

In nucleotides, the CDR3 is TGTGCCAGCAGCTTAGATACGGGGTTCTTTGAGACCCAGTACTTC. Amino acid sequence: CASSLDTGFFETQYF. The chain employs TRBV7-2 and TRBJ2-5; D might be TRBD2 (5 bases). The ends were cut back, 1 base at V and 5 bases at J, with 14 bases in the middle. The CDR3 runs 15 residues. Germline V lookup: CDR1 SGHTA, CDR2 FQGNSA.

This clone was recorded only once. The chain is built from TRBV13 and TRBJ2-1; D remains ambiguous. Trimming removed 5 bases from V and 3 bases from J, with 8 bases in between. CDR1 is PRHDT and CDR2 is FYEKMQ in the germline V gene (reference sequence). The CDR3 runs to 13 residues. DNA for the CDR3: TGTGCCAGCAGCGCGATTGGCTACAATGAGCAGTTCTTC. Amino acids: CASSAIGYNEQFF.

The rearrangement uses TRBV7-2 and TRBJ2-1; possible D gene TRBD2, 5 bases. V was cut by 0 bases and J by 7 bases, with 13 bases left in between. CDR3 length: 15 residues. Germline V gene sequence: CDR1 SGHTA, CDR2 FQGNSA. The CDR3 DNA follows: TGTGCCAGCAGCTTAGCAGGACTCGCGGAGAATGAGCAGTTCTTC. Residues: CASSLAGLAENEQFF.

The rearrangement joins TRBV9 to TRBJ1-2; D ambiguous. Trimming took off 0 bases at V and 4 bases at J, with 10 bases between the two ends. The CDR3 runs 14 residues. The germline gives CDR1 SGDLS, CDR2 YYNGEE. CDR3 amino acids: CASSVEWVGYGYTF. CDR3 DNA: TGTGCCAGCAGCGTAGAGTGGGTGGGCTATGGCTACACCTTC.

V gene TRBV14 combines with J gene TRBJ1-5, with D maybe TRBD1 (5 bases). Germline CDR1 reads SGHDN; CDR2 reads FVKESK. The CDR3 runs to 15 residues. Trimming took off 1 base at V and 2 bases at J, with 9 bases between the two ends. CDR3 sequence (DNA): TGTGCCAGCAGCCAAGCTCTGACAGGCAATCAGCCCCAGCATTTT. Residues: CASSQALTGNQPQHF.

The chain carries TRBV5-1 and TRBJ1-2; D uncertain. Germline V gene sequence: CDR1 SGHRS, CDR2 YFSETQ. The CDR3 loop spans 15 amino acids. Trimming took off 0 bases at V and 6 bases at J, with 15 bases between the two ends. CDR3 region: CASSLGMGQAHGYTF. In DNA, the CDR3 is TGCGCCAGCAGCTTGGGAATGGGCCAAGCCCATGGCTACACCTTC.

V gene TRBV6-5 combines with J gene TRBJ2-7; TRBD2 is a possible D gene (6 bases). Germline lookup yields CDR1 MNHEY and CDR2 SVGAGI. The CDR3 has 14 amino acids. V lost 7 bases, J lost 2 bases, and 15 bases lay in between. The CDR3 loop reads CASTERGGTYEQYF. As DNA, the CDR3 is TGTGCCAGCACTGAGAGGGGCGGGACCTACGAGCAGTACTTC.

The genes are TRBV6-1 and TRBJ2-4; 10 positions match TRBD1. V gave up 1 base and J gave up 1 base; unmatched junction bases: 4. The CDR3 is 17 amino acids. Germline V lookup: CDR1 MNHNS, CDR2 SASEGT. DNA of the CDR3: TGTGCCAGCAGTGAAGGGGGGACAGGGGAGGCCAAAAACATTCAGTACTTC. It yields the protein CASSEGGTGEAKNIQYF.

V is TRBV9 and J is TRBJ2-1; weak D call: TRBD2 (6 bases). CDR1 SGDLS and CDR2 YYNGEE come from the germline V gene. This CDR3 is 15 amino acids long. V lost 2 bases, J lost 4 bases, and 13 bases lay in between. The CDR3 DNA sequence: TGTGCCAGCAGCGTCGGAGGGAACAGATACAATGAGCAGTTCTTC. Its protein is CASSVGGNRYNEQFF.

V and J are TRBV5-1 and TRBJ1-4; the match to TRBD1 covers 8 bases. The CDR3 is 16 residues long. The J segment lost 7 bases and the V segment lost 0 bases, leaving 8 bases of the junction unmatched. CDR1 SGHRS and CDR2 YFSETQ come from the germline V gene. CDR3 in amino acids: CASSLAGQGMGEKLFF. CDR3 coding DNA: TGCGCCAGCAGCTTGGCCGGACAGGGTATGGGTGAAAAACTGTTTTTT.

V and J are TRBV4-3 and TRBJ1-2; no definite D call. This CDR3 contains 16 residues. V lost 1 base and J lost 4, with 16 bases in between. Germline V lookup: CDR1 LGHNA, CDR2 YSLEER. CDR3 sequence: CASSQAEGMSGYGYTF. In DNA, the CDR3 is TGCGCCAGCAGCCAAGCGGAGGGCATGTCTGGCTATGGCTACACCTTC.

This sequence joins TRBV30 and TRBJ1-1; a possible D gene is TRBD1 (6 bases). This CDR3 has 18 residues. Germline values: CDR1 GTSNPN, CDR2 SVGIG (reference sequence). V lost 0 bases to trimming and J lost 4 bases, with 24 bases between them. The CDR3 DNA follows: TGTGCCTGGAGTGTACGTAGGGGGGTGGGACCCTCGGGCACTGAAGCTTTCTTT. Encoded protein: CAWSVRRGVGPSGTEAFF. Using reference TRBV30 and TRBJ1-1 for the parts outside the CDR3, the full variable domain is SQTIHQWPATLVQPVGSPLSLECTVEGTSNPNLYWYRQAAGRGLQLLFYSVGIGQISSEVPQNLSASRPQDRQFILSSKKLLLSDSGFYLCAWSVRRGVGPSGTEAFFGQGTRLTVV.